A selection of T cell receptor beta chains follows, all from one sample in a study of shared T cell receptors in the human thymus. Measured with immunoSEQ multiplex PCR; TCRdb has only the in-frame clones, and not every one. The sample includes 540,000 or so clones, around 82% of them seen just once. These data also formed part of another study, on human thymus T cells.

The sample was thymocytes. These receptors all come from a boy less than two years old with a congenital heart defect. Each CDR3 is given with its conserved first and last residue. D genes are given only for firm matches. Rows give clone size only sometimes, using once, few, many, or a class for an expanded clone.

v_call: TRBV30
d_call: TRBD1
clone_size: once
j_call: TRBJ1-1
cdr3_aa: CAWAGRGQGGRLDTEAFF
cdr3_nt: TGTGCCTGGGCCGGGAGGGGACAGGGGGGACGGCTGGACACTGAAGCTTTCTTT

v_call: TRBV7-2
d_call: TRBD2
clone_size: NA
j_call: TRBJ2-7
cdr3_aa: CASSLVPSGRSYEQYF
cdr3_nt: TGTGCCAGCAGCTTAGTGCCTAGCGGGAGGTCCTACGAGCAGTACTTC

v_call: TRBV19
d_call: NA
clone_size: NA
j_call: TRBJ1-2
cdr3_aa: CASSIRASRDRINYGYTF
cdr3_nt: TGTGCCAGTAGTATAAGGGCCTCGCGGGACCGAATTAACTATGGCTACACCTTC

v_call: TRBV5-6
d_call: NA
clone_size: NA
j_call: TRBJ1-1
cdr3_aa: CASSSRGVTEAFF
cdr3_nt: TGTGCCAGCAGCTCCAGGGGTGTCACTGAAGCTTTCTTT

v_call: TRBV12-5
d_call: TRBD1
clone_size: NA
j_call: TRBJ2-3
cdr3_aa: CASGLGPWTGRTDTQYF
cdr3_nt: TGTGCTAGTGGTTTGGGACCCTGGACAGGGCGCACAGATACGCAGTATTTT

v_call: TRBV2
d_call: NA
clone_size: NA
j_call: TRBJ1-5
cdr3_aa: CASSQGTGDQPQHF
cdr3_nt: TGTGCCAGCAGCCAGGGGACCGGGGATCAGCCCCAGCATTTT

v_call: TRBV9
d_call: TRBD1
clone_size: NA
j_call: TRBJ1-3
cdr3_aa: CASSPKVGTGSGNTIYF
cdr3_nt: TGTGCCAGCAGCCCAAAAGTCGGGACAGGATCTGGAAACACCATATATTTT

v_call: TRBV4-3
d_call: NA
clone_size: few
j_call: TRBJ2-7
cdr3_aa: CASKTGLRLPYEQYF
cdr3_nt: TGCGCCAGCAAGACAGGCTTACGCCTTCCCTACGAGCAGTACTTC

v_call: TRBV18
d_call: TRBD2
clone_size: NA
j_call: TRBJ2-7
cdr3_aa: CASSPGGGDYEQYF
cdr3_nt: TGTGCCAGCTCACCTGGCGGGGGGGACTACGAGCAGTACTTC

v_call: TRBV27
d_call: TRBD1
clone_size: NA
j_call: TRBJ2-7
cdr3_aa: CASSATPTGIKGYEQYF
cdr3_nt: TGTGCCAGCAGTGCTACCCCGACAGGGATTAAAGGCTACGAGCAGTACTTC

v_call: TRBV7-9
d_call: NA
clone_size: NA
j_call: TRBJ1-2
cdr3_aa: CASSLFLNYGYTF
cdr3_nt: TGTGCCAGCAGCTTATTCTTAAACTATGGCTACACCTTC

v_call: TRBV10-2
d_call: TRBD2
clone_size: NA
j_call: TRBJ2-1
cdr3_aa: CASRRDSGRFNEQFF
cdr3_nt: TGCGCCAGCAGGAGGGATAGCGGGAGGTTCAATGAGCAGTTCTTC

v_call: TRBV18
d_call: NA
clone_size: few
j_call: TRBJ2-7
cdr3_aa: CASSHREGAYEQYF
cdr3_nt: TGTGCCAGCTCGCACAGGGAGGGGGCCTACGAGCAGTACTTC

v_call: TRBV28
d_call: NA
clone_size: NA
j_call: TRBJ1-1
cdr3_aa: CASSPRTSMNTEAFF
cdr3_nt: TGTGCCAGCAGCCCTCGGACATCCATGAACACTGAAGCTTTCTTT

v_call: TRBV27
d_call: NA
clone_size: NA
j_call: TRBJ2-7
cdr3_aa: CASSPTLAKVYEQYF
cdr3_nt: TGTGCCAGCAGCCCGACGCTAGCGAAAGTGTACGAGCAGTACTTC

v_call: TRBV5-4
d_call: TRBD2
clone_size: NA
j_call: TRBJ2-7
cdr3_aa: CASSLPKTSGTPYEQYF
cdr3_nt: TGTGCCAGCAGCCTTCCGAAGACTAGCGGGACCCCCTACGAGCAGTACTTC

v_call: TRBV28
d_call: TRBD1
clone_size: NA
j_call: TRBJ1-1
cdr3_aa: CASSLDRGRGNTEAFF
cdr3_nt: TGTGCCAGCAGTTTAGACAGGGGGCGCGGGAACACTGAAGCTTTCTTT

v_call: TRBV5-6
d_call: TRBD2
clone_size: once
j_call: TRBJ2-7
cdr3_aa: CASSLVGSGSPYEQYF
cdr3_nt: TGTGCCAGCAGCTTGGTCGGTAGCGGGAGCCCCTACGAGCAGTACTTC

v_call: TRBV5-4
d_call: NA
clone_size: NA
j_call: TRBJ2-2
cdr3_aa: CASSLLAANTGELFF
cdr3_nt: TGTGCCAGCAGCTTGTTGGCGGCGAACACCGGGGAGCTGTTTTTT

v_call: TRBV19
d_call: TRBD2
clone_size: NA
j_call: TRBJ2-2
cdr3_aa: CASSNVAGGLTGELFF
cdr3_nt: TGTGCCAGTAGTAACGTAGCGGGAGGACTCACCGGGGAGCTGTTTTTT

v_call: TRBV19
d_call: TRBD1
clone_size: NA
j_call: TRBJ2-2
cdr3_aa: CASKDGTGDNGELFF
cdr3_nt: TGTGCCAGCAAGGACGGGACAGGCGACAACGGGGAGCTGTTTTTT

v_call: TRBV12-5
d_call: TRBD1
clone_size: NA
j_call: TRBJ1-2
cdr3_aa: CASGLLDRGLYGYTF
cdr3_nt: TGTGCTAGTGGTTTGCTGGACAGGGGGCTCTATGGCTACACCTTC

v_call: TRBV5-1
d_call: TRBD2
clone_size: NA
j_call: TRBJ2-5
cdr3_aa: CASSLGSTSGRQETQYF
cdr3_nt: TGCGCCAGCAGCTTGGGGTCCACTAGCGGGAGACAAGAGACCCAGTACTTC

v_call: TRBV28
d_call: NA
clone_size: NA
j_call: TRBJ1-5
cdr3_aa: CASSFNRAEPQHF
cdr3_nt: TGTGCCAGCAGCTTCAACAGGGCGGAGCCCCAGCATTTT

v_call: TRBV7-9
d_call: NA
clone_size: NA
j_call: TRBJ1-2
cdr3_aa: CASSTDRSNYGYTF
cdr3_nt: TGTGCCAGCAGCACAGATAGGTCTAACTATGGCTACACCTTC

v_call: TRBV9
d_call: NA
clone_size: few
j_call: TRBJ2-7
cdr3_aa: CASSVGHSYEQYF
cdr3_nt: TGTGCCAGCAGCGTAGGACACTCCTACGAGCAGTACTTC

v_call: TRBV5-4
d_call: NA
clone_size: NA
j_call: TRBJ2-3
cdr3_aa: CASSHPVGAGGPSDTQYF
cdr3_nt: TGTGCCAGCAGCCACCCGGTAGGGGCAGGGGGGCCCTCGGATACGCAGTATTTT

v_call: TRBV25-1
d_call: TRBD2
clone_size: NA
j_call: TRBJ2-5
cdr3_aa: CASIGSGGETQYF
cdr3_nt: TGTGCCAGCATCGGGTCCGGGGGGGAGACCCAGTACTTC

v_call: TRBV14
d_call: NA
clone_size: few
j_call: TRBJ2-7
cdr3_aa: CASSQDHTKYEQYF
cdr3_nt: TGTGCCAGCAGCCAAGACCATACTAAATACGAGCAGTACTTC

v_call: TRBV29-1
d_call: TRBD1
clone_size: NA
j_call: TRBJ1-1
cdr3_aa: CSAQGVAEAFF
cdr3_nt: TGCAGCGCACAGGGGGTAGCTGAAGCTTTCTTT

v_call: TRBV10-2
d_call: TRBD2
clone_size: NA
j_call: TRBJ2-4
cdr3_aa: CANLGGPGPKNIQYF
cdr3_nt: TGCGCCAACCTGGGAGGGCCTGGGCCCAAAAACATTCAGTACTTC

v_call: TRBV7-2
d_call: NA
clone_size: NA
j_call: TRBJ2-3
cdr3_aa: CASSLDDSVLTHTDTQYF
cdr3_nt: TGTGCCAGCAGCTTGGATGACAGCGTTCTTACGCACACAGATACGCAGTATTTT

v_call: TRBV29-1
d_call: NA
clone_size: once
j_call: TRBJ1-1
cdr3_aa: CSVDVETEAFF
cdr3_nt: TGCAGCGTTGACGTGGAGACTGAAGCTTTCTTT

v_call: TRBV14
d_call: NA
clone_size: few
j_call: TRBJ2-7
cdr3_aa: CASSPGASYEQYF
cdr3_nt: TGTGCCAGCAGCCCCGGCGCTAGCTACGAGCAGTACTTC

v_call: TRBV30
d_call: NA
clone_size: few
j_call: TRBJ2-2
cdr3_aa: CAWLPETGSGELFF
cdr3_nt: TGTGCCTGGCTTCCGGAGACAGGATCCGGGGAGCTGTTTTTT

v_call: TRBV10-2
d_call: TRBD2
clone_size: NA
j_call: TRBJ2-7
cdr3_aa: CASSESSGGRTYEQYF
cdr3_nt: TGCGCCAGCAGTGAGTCAAGCGGCGGGAGGACCTACGAGCAGTACTTC

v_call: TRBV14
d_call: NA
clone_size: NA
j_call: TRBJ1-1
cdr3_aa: CASSHRTPTRVGTEAFF
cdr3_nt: TGTGCCAGCAGCCATCGAACACCGACCAGGGTGGGCACTGAAGCTTTCTTT

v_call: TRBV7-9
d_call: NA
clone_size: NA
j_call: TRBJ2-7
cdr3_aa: CASSLDSSYEQYF
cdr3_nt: TGTGCCAGCAGCTTAGACAGCTCCTACGAGCAGTACTTC

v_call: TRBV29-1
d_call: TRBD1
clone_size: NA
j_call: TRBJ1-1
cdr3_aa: CSAGQGRRKTEAFF
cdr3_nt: TGCAGCGCCGGACAGGGCCGCCGTAAGACTGAAGCTTTCTTT

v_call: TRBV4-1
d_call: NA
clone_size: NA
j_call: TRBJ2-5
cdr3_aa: CASSQDRGGRETQYF
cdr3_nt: TGCGCCAGCAGCCAAGACCGTGGCGGGCGGGAGACCCAGTACTTC

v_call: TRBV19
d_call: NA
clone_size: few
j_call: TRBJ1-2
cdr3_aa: CASSRGPYGYTF
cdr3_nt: TGTGCCAGTAGTAGAGGTCCCTATGGCTACACCTTC

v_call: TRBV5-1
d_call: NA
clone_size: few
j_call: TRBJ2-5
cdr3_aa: CASSLGPRGYEYQETQYF
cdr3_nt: TGCGCCAGCAGCTTGGGCCCCCGAGGGTACGAGTACCAAGAGACCCAGTACTTC

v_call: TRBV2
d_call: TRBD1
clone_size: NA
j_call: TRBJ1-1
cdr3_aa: CASRDRVGTEAFF
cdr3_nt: TGTGCCAGCAGGGACAGGGTGGGCACTGAAGCTTTCTTT

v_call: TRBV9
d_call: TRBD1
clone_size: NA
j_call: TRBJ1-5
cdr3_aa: CASSLGGSDQPQHF
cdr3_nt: TGTGCCAGCAGCCTAGGGGGCTCGGATCAGCCCCAGCATTTT

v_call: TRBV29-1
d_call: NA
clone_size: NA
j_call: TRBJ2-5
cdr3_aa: CSGVGRGQTQYF
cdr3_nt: TGCAGCGGCGTGGGGCGGGGGCAGACCCAGTACTTC

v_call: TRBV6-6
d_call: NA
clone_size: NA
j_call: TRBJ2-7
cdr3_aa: CASSSRNSLSYEQYF
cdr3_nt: TGTGCCAGCAGTTCCCGGAACAGCCTCTCCTACGAGCAGTACTTC

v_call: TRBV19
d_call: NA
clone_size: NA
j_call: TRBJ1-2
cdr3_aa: CASSSPPGGEYGYTF
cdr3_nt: TGTGCCAGTAGTAGCCCCCCGGGCGGGGAGTATGGCTACACCTTC

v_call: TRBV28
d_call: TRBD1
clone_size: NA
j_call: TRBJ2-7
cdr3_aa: CASRETGQDDSYEQYF
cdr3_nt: TGTGCCAGCAGAGAAACCGGACAGGACGACTCCTACGAGCAGTACTTC

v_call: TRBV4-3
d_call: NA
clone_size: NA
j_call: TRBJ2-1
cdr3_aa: CASSPWKPQGEQFF
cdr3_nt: TGCGCCAGCAGCCCCTGGAAACCACAGGGTGAGCAGTTCTTC

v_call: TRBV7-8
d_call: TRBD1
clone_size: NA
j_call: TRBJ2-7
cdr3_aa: CASSPQGAREQYF
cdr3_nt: TGTGCCAGCAGCCCTCAGGGGGCAAGAGAGCAGTACTTC

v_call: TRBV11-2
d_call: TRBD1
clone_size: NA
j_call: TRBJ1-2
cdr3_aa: CASSLDARDRAYGYTF
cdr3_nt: TGTGCCAGCAGCTTAGATGCGAGGGACAGGGCTTATGGCTACACCTTC

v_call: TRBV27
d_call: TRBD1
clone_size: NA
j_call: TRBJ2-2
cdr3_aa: CASSQAGTVGSTGELFF
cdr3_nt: TGTGCCAGCAGTCAGGCCGGGACAGTGGGGTCGACCGGGGAGCTGTTTTTT

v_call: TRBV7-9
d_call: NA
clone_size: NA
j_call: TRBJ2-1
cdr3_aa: CASTPSGVLPYNEQFF
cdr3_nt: TGTGCCAGCACCCCTTCCGGGGTGCTCCCCTACAATGAGCAGTTCTTC

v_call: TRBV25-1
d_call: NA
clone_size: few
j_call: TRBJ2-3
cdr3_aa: CASSDMRRGGLSTDTQYF
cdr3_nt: TGTGCCAGCAGTGATATGAGGAGGGGCGGACTGAGCACAGATACGCAGTATTTT

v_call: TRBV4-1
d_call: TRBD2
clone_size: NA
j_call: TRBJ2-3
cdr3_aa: CASSQDPKREETDTQYF
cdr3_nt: TGCGCCAGCAGCCAAGATCCAAAGCGGGAGGAGACCGATACGCAGTATTTT